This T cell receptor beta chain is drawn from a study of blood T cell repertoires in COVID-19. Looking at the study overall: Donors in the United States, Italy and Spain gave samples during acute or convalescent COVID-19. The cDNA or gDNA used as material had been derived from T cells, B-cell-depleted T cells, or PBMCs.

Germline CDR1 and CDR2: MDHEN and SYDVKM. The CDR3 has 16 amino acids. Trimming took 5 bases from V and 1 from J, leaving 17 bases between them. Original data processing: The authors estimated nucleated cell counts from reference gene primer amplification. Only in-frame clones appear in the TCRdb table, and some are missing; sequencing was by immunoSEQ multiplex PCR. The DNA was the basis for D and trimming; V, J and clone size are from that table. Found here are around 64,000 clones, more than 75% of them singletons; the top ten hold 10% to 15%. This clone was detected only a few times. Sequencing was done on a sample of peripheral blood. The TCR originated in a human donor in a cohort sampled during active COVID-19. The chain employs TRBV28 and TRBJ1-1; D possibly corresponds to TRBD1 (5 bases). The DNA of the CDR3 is TGTGCCAGCAGTACCGGGGGTTGGGGCTGGAACACTGAAGCTTTCTTT. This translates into CASSTGGWGWNTEAFF.